This note documents a single T cell receptor beta chain sequence. There is no known antigen for this receptor. No much larger clonotype is one base removed from it; base qualities were not supplied. The collaborating institutions used their own protocols to collect whole blood in K2EDTA tubes. For TCRbeta analysis, collaborators shipped samples as frozen whole blood, isolated PBMCs, or DNA extracted from either of those sample types. This sample was taken from a study of blood T cell repertoires in COVID-19 (dated by TCRdb to between 2020 and 2021). Looking at the study overall: The collaborator samples originated in the United States, Italy and Spain and spanned the acute and convalescent phases of COVID-19. The repertoires were released in a freely available public database meant as a resource for research on the immune response to SARS-CoV-2. A de-identified subject ID, COVID-19 status, age in years and sex were almost always included in the sample metadata. The dataset comprised deeply sampled blood TCRbeta repertoires from subjects exposed to, actively infected with, or recovered from COVID-19. Where available, HLA class I and class II types were taken from metadata supplied by the sample provider and were not determined by assay-based typing. The prospective study material was composed of cDNA or gDNA derived from T cells, B-cell-depleted T cells, or PBMCs. The samples were drawn from two sources: the first 160 participants of the ongoing ImmuneRACE study, and 1,000 to 1,500 subjects contributed by 6 global collaborators.

TCRbeta CDR3 regions were amplified from genomic DNA by means of the immunoSEQ Assay, a bias-controlled multiplex PCR. The paper's data handling went like this. The number of nucleated cells in each sample was estimated from the amplification of reference gene primers within the assay. To quantify the absolute abundance of each unique TCRbeta CDR3 rearrangement, sequence reads were collapsed and filtered. For each sample, productive Simpson clonality was calculated as the square root of Simpson's diversity index across productive rearrangements. The table was pulled from immuneACCESS by TCRdb, which kept in-frame rearrangements only. Such tables lose some clones; where checked, under half of the loss comes from unresolved V genes, and the rest has no known cause. V and J calls and clone size come straight from that table; D and trimming were deduced from the DNA. The sample table lists about 100,000 clones, approximately 92% of them with a count of one. Jointly, the top ten make up over 5.5% of the sample.

What the research found in general, with its limitations: The amount of clinical and demographic metadata varied by source and participant and was provided uncurated.

This clonotype was obtained from a man between 45 and 60 years old with active COVID-19. Sequenced input: peripheral blood.

CDR3 sequence: CASSPGNRGKYGYTF. The DNA sequence reads TGTGCCAGCAGTCCCGGGAACAGAGGAAAGTATGGCTACACCTTC. The sequence joins TRBV28 to TRBJ1-2, with the D gene uncertain. As encoded in the germline V gene, CDR1 is MDHEN while CDR2 is SYDVKM. CDR3 length: 15 amino acids, cysteine to phenylalanine. Only the CDR3 portion is preserved as DNA: 45 bases, with reading frame beginning at the first base. V lost 5 bases and J lost 5 bases; the stretch between them is 18 bases long.